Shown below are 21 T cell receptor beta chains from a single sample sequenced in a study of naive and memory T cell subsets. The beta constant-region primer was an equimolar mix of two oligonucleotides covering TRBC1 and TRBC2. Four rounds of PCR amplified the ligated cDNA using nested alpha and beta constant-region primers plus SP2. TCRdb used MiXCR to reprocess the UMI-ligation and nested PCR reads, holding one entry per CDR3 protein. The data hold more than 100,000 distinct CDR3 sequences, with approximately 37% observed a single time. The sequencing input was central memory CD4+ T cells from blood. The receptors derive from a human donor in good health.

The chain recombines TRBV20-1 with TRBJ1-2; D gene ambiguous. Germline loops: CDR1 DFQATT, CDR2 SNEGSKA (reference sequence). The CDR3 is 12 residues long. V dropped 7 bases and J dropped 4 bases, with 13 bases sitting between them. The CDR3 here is CSEREKPYGYTF. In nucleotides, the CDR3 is TGCAGTGAGAGGGAGAAGCCCTATGGCTACACCTTC.

The CDR3 sequence is CASSLKVASHNEQFF. The CDR3 nucleotides are TGTGCCAGCAGTTTAAAGGTAGCATCACACAATGAGCAGTTCTTC. This sequence joins TRBV28 and TRBJ2-1; D is ambiguous. This CDR3 contains 15 residues. Trimming stripped 2 bases from V and 5 bases from J, with 13 bases between. From germline, CDR1 is MDHEN and CDR2 SYDVKM.

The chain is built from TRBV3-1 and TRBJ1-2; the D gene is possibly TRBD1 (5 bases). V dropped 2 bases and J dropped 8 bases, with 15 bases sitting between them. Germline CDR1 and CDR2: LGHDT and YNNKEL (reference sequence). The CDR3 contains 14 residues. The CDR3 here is CASSQQGLAWGYTF. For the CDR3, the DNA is TGTGCCAGCAGCCAACAGGGTCTAGCCTGGGGCTACACCTTC. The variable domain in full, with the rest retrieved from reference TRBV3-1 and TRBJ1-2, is DTAVSQTPKYLVTQMGNDKSIKCEQNLGHDTMYWYKQDSKKFLKIMFSYNNKELIINETVPNRFSPKSPDKAHLNLHINSLELGDSAVYFCASSQQGLAWGYTFGSGTRLTVV.

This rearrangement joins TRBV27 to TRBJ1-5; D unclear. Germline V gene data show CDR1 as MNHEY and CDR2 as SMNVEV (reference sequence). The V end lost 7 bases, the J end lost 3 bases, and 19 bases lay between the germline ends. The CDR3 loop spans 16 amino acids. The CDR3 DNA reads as TGTGCCAGCAAGATAACGTCAGGAGCCGACAATCAGCCCCAGCATTTT. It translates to CASKITSGADNQPQHF.

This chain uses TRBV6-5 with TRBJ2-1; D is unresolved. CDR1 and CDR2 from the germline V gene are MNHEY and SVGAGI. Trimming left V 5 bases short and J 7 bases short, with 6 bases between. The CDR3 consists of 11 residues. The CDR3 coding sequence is TGTGCCAGCAGTCAGAATAATGAGCAGTTCTTC. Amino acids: CASSQNNEQFF.

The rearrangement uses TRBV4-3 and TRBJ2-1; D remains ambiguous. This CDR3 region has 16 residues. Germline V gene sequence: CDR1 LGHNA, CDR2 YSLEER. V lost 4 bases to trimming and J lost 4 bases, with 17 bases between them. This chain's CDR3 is CASSPFINHPYNEQFF. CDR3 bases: TGCGCCAGCAGCCCATTTATCAACCACCCTTACAATGAGCAGTTCTTC.

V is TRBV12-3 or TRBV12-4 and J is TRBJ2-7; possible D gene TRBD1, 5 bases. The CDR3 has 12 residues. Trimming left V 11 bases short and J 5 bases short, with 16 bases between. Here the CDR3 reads CAAQGQTHEQYF. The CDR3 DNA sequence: TGTGCCGCCCAGGGCCAGACCCACGAGCAGTACTTC.

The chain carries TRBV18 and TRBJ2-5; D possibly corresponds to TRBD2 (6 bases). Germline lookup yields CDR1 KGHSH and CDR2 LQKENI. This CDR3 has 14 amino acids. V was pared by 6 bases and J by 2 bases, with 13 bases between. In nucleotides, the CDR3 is TGTGCCAGCTCCCGCGGGGCTGGACAAGAGACCCAGTACTTC. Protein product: CASSRGAGQETQYF.

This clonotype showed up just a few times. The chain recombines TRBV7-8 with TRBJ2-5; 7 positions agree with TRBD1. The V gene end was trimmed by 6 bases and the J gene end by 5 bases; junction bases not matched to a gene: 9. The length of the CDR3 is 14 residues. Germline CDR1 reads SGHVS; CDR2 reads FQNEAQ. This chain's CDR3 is CASRHRGLGETQYF. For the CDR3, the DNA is TGTGCCAGCAGGCACAGGGGATTGGGGGAGACCCAGTACTTC.

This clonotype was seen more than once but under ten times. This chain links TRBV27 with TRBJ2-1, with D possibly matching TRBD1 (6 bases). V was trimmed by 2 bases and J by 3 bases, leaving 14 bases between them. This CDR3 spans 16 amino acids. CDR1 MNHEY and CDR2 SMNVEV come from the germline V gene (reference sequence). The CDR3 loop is CASSLGTGQIYNEQFF. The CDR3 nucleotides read TGTGCCAGCAGTTTAGGAACAGGGCAGATCTACAATGAGCAGTTCTTC.

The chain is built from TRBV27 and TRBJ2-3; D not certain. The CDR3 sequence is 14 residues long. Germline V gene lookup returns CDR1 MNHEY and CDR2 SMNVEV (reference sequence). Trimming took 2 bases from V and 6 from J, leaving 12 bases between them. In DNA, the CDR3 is TGTGCCAGCAGTTTAAAGACGCCATGGGATACGCAGTATTTT. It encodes CASSLKTPWDTQYF.

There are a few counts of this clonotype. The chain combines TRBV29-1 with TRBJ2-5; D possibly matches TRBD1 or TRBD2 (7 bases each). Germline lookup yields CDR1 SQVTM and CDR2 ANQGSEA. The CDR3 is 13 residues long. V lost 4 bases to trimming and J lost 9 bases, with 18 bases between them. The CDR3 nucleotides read TGCAGCGTTGCAGGGGGGGAGACAAGGGCCCAGTACTTC. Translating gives CSVAGGETRAQYF.

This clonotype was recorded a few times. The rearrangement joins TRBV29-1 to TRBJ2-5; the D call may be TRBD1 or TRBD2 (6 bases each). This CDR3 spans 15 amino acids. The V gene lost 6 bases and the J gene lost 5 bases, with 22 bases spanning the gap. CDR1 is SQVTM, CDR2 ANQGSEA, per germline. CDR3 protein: CSVYLPGGGFETQYF. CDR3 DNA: TGCAGCGTCTATCTCCCCGGGGGCGGGTTCGAGACCCAGTACTTC. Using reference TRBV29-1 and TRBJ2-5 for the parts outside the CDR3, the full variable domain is SAVISQKPSRDICQRGTSLTIQCQVDSQVTMMFWYRQQPGQSLTLIATANQGSEATYESGFVIDKFPISRPNLTFSTLTVSNMSPEDSSIYLCSVYLPGGGFETQYFGPGTRLLVL.

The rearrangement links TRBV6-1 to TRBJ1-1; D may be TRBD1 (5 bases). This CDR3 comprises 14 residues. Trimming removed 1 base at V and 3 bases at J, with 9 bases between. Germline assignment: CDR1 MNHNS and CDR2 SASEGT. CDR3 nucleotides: TGTGCCAGCAGTGAAGATGGGGGAGACACTGAAGCTTTCTTT. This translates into CASSEDGGDTEAFF.

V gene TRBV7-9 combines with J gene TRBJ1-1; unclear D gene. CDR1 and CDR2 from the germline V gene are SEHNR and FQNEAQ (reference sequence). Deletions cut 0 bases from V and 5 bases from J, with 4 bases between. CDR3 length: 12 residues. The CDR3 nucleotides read TGTGCCAGCAGCTTAGCCGTTACTGAAGCTTTCTTT. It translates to CASSLAVTEAFF.

CDR3 in amino acids: CASSQRTSGNYEQFF. The CDR3 nucleotides are TGTGCCAGCAGCCAAAGGACTAGCGGGAATTATGAGCAGTTCTTC. The chain carries TRBV3-1 and TRBJ2-1; 12 positions agree with TRBD2. This CDR3 is 15 amino acids long. Germline V gene lookup returns CDR1 LGHDT and CDR2 YNNKEL (reference sequence). Germline trimming cut 2 bases from V and 8 bases from J; bases unmatched to any gene: 4.

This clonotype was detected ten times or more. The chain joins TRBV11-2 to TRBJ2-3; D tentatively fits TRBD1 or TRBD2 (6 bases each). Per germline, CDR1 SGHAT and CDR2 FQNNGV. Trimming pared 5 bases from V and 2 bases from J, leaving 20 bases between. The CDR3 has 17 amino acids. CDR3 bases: TGTGCCAGCAGCCACGGGGGCCGGGACATAGACACAGATACGCAGTATTTT. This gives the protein CASSHGGRDIDTDTQYF.

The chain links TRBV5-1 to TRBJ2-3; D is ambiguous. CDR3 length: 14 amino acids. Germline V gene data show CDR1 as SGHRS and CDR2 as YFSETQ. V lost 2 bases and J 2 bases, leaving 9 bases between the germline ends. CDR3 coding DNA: TGCGCCAGCAGCTTCGGACCTGCCACAGATACGCAGTATTTT. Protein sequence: CASSFGPATDTQYF.

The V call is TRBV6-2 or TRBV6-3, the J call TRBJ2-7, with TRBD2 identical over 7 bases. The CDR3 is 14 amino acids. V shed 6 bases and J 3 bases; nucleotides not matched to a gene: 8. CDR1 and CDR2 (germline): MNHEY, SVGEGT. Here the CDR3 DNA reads TGTGCCAGCAGGGAGACTAGCTTCGTCTACGAGCAGTACTTC. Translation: CASRETSFVYEQYF.

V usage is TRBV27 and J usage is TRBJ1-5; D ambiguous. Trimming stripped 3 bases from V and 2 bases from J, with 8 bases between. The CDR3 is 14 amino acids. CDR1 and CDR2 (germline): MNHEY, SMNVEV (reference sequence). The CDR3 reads CASSLGTGNQPQHF. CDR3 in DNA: TGTGCCAGCAGTTTGGGCACAGGCAATCAGCCCCAGCATTTT.

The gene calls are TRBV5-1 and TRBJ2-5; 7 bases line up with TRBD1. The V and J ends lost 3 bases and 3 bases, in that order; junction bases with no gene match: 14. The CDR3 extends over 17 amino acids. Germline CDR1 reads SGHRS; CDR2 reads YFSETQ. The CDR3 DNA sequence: TGCGCCAGCAGCTGGGCGACAGGGATCGGCCGAAAAGAGACCCAGTACTTC. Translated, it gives CASSWATGIGRKETQYF. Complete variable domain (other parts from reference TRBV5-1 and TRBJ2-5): KAGVTQTPRYLIKTRGQQVTLSCSPISGHRSVSWYQQTPGQGLQFLFEYFSETQRNKGNFPGRFSGRQFSNSRSEMNVSTLELGDSALYLCASSWATGIGRKETQYFGPGTRLLVL.